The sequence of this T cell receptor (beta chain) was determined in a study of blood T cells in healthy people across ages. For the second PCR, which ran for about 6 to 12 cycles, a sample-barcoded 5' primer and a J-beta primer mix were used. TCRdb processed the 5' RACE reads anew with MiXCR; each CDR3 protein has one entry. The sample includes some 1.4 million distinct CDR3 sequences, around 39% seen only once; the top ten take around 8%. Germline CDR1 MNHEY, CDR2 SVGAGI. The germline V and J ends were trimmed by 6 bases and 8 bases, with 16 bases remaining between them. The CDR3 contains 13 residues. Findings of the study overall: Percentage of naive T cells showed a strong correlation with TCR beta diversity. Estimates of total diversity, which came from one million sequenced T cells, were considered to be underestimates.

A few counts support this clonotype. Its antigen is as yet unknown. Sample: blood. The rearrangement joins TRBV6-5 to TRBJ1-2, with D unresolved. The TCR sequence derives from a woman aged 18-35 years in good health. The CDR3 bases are TGTGCCAGCAGAAGGGTCGGGGTGGGAGGCTACACCTTC. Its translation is CASRRVGVGGYTF.